This T cell receptor (beta chain) was sequenced in a study of T-cell reconstitution after alpha-beta-depleted transplantation in children. V was shortened by 1 base and J by 0 bases, with 9 bases between the two germline ends. CDR1 is SQVTM, CDR2 ANQGSEA, per germline. This CDR3 region has 14 residues. The authors prepared the TCRbeta library with unique molecular identifiers. Each CDR3 protein gets one entry after TCRdb re-called the PCR reads with MiXCR. Among approximately 300,000 distinct CDR3 sequences listed, around 10% were seen once. This clonotype was detected many times. Its antigen remains unidentified. Whole-study results and caveats: Expanded graft clones, several hundred of them, were reportedly the source of alpha-beta T cells about two months after transplant. A year had passed since transplant, and T-cell counts and diversity by then came mostly from newly produced T cells.

The TCR was taken from a male patient between 2 and 10 years old who had a stem cell transplant for chronic granulomatous disease, so the T cells may come from the graft donor. This chain connects TRBV29-1 to TRBJ1-2, with D hard to call. The sequencing used peripheral blood, collected 180 days after TCRalphabeta/CD19-depleted stem cell transplant. CDR3 region: CSVEVGSSNYGYTF. For the CDR3, the DNA is TGCAGCGTTGAAGTGGGTTCTTCTAACTATGGCTACACCTTC.